One sample yielded the 25 T cell receptor beta chains listed below, sequenced in a study of T cell responses to AZD1222 COVID-19 vaccine. Produced via immunoSEQ multiplex PCR; TCRdb's table is partial and in-frame only. This table has more than 80,000 clones, 80% to 95% appearing once. This specimen consisted of peripheral blood, obtained 28 days after the second AZD1222 dose. These receptors were obtained from an adult who received the AZD1222 COVID-19 vaccine.

This clone was seen just once. The gene calls are TRBV7-9 and TRBJ2-2; D assignment may be TRBD1 or TRBD2 (5 bases each). The CDR3 is 15 amino acids. Per the germline V gene, CDR1 is SEHNR and CDR2 is FQNEAQ (reference sequence). The ends were cut back, 1 base at V and 5 bases at J, with 11 bases in the middle. The CDR3 is CASSLERGATGELFF. In DNA form, the CDR3 reads TGTGCCAGCAGCTTAGAACGGGGCGCGACCGGGGAGCTGTTTTTT.

The rearrangement joins TRBV18 to TRBJ2-5, with D possibly being TRBD1 (6 bases). The CDR3 length is 14 residues. Trimming took 4 bases from V and 5 from J, leaving 14 bases between them. Germline assignment: CDR1 KGHSH and CDR2 LQKENI. This CDR3 reads CASSQTGGEETQYF. CDR3 DNA sequence: TGTGCCAGCTCACAGACAGGCGGCGAGGAGACCCAGTACTTC.

This rearrangement joins TRBV28 to TRBJ2-1; D remains ambiguous. Trimming stripped 2 bases from V and 10 bases from J, with 12 bases between. The germline V gene encodes CDR1 MDHEN and CDR2 SYDVKM. This CDR3 has 13 amino acids. The chain's CDR3 is CASSLDLAKEQFF. For the CDR3, the DNA is TGTGCCAGCAGTTTAGACCTCGCGAAGGAGCAGTTCTTC.

CDR3 sequence (DNA): TGCGCCAGCAGCCGCGCCCGGGGGGAGACCCAGTACTTC. Translating it yields CASSRARGETQYF. The chain joins TRBV4-1 to TRBJ2-5, with D maybe TRBD2 (6 bases). This CDR3 spans 13 amino acids. The V end lost 4 bases, the J end lost 5 bases, and 11 bases lay between the germline ends. Per germline, CDR1 MGHRA and CDR2 YSYEKL.

The V call is TRBV19, the J call TRBJ2-1, with 9 positions matching TRBD2. Germline V gene lookup returns CDR1 LNHDA and CDR2 SQIVND (reference sequence). The CDR3 has 15 amino acids. After removal of 2 bases from V and 8 bases from J, the junction contained 7 bases not matched to a gene. The CDR3 DNA follows: TGTGCCAGTAGTATAATCGCGGGAGGGGAGGATGAGCAGTTCTTC. Its translation is CASSIIAGGEDEQFF.

This chain joins TRBV18 and TRBJ2-3; D unclear. In germline, CDR1 is KGHSH, CDR2 LQKENI. This CDR3 has 15 residues. Trimming stripped 6 bases from V and 2 bases from J, with 15 bases between. The DNA for the CDR3 is TGTGCCAGCTCGATGACTGGGCAAAACACAGATACGCAGTATTTT. It specifies CASSMTGQNTDTQYF.

The genes are TRBV28 and TRBJ1-2; D is unresolved. In germline, CDR1 is MDHEN, CDR2 SYDVKM. V was clipped by 10 bases and J by 4 bases, with 16 bases between them. This CDR3 contains 13 residues. In DNA, the CDR3 is TGTGCCATCAAACCCCCTTATGGCTATGGCTACACCTTC. It yields the protein CAIKPPYGYGYTF.

This clone was picked up one time. The chain couples TRBV6-5 to TRBJ2-7, with D unresolved. The length of the CDR3 is 14 residues. Germline V gene data show CDR1 as MNHEY and CDR2 as SVGAGI. The V end lost 2 bases, the J end lost 7 bases, and 15 bases lay between the germline ends. CDR3 coding DNA: TGTGCCAGCAGTTACAGGGCCACTATTGGAGAGCAGTACTTC. It codes for CASSYRATIGEQYF.

The chain combines TRBV2 with TRBJ1-1, with D perhaps matching TRBD1 (5 bases). Germline CDR1 reads SNHLY; CDR2 reads FYNNEI. The CDR3 has 15 amino acids. The V and J ends lost 5 bases and 1 base respectively, with 14 bases between them. CDR3 coding DNA: TGTGCCAGCAGTTTCCAAGGGACGGGGAACACTGAAGCTTTCTTT. Translating it yields CASSFQGTGNTEAFF.

The rearrangement uses TRBV5-4 and TRBJ2-1; D is ambiguous. The V end lost 4 bases, the J end lost 5 bases, and 10 bases lay between the germline ends. The V gene's germline CDR1 is SGHNT and CDR2 YYREEE (reference sequence). The CDR3 length is 13 residues. CDR3 loop: CASSGFVDNEQFF. The CDR3 coding sequence is TGTGCCAGCAGCGGTTTCGTTGACAATGAGCAGTTCTTC.

The rearrangement uses TRBV5-4 and TRBJ2-2, with TRBD2 matching over 10 bases. The CDR3 runs to 17 residues. V shed 3 bases and J 6 bases; nucleotides not matched to a gene: 11. Per germline, CDR1 SGHNT and CDR2 YYREEE (reference sequence). The CDR3 here is CASSSTRSGRAPGELFF. DNA of the CDR3: TGTGCCAGCAGCTCAACCAGGAGCGGGAGGGCCCCCGGGGAGCTGTTTTTT.

This chain uses TRBV5-1 with TRBJ2-1; tentative D call: TRBD1 (6 bases). V was trimmed by 4 bases and J by 4 bases, leaving 9 bases between them. CDR1 and CDR2 (germline): SGHRS, YFSETQ. This CDR3 contains 13 residues. The CDR3 nucleotides read TGCGCCAGCAGCCAGGGGAGTTACAATGAGCAGTTCTTC. Encoded protein: CASSQGSYNEQFF.

This CDR3 is CASSGTGATNEKLFF. CDR3 DNA sequence: TGTGCCAGCAGCGGGACAGGGGCCACTAATGAAAAACTGTTTTTT. The J gene is TRBJ1-4, the V gene TRBV5-6; TRBD1 agrees at 10 bases. CDR3 size: 15 residues. The J segment lost 2 bases and the V segment lost 4 bases, leaving 2 bases of the junction unmatched. Germline assignment: CDR1 SGHDT and CDR2 YYEEEE.

The genes are TRBV18 and TRBJ2-1; D is possibly TRBD1 or TRBD2 (5 bases each). Per germline, CDR1 KGHSH and CDR2 LQKENI. This CDR3 comprises 13 residues. Trimming shortened V by 3 bases and J by 3 bases, and 6 bases separated the two germline ends. The CDR3 protein is CASSPGVYNEQFF. CDR3 bases: TGTGCCAGCTCACCGGGGGTCTACAATGAGCAGTTCTTC.

This chain uses TRBV7-2 with TRBJ1-3; D is uncertain. The V and J ends lost 6 bases and 0 bases respectively, with 15 bases between them. CDR3 length equals 16 residues. CDR1 is SGHTA and CDR2 is FQGNSA in the germline V gene. The CDR3 loop reads CASSYDGRSSGNTIYF. CDR3 in DNA: TGTGCCAGCAGTTACGACGGACGGAGCTCTGGAAACACCATATATTTT.

The chain joins TRBV6-4 to TRBJ2-6, with D perhaps TRBD1 (6 bases). Germline-derived CDR1 and CDR2 are MRHNA and SNTAGT. This CDR3 is 17 amino acids long. V was pared by 0 bases and J by 1 base, with 10 bases between. The CDR3 sequence: CASSDSRTDSGANVLTF. The CDR3 DNA reads TGTGCCAGCAGTGACTCTAGGACAGATTCTGGGGCCAACGTCCTGACTTTC.

This clone was seen once. The chain is built from TRBV4-1 and TRBJ2-7; D possibly corresponds to TRBD1 (6 bases). CDR3 length: 13 amino acids. Trimming cost V 4 bases and J 7 bases, with 14 bases left between them. From germline, CDR1 is MGHRA and CDR2 YSYEKL. As DNA, the CDR3 is TGCGCCAGCAGCCTCCTCACTGGACAGGAGCAGTACTTC. Translating it yields CASSLLTGQEQYF.

The J gene is TRBJ1-1, the V gene TRBV11-3; possible D gene TRBD1, 5 bases. In germline, CDR1 is SGHNT, CDR2 YENEEA. With 1 base removed from V and 3 bases from J, the gap between germline ends came to 9 bases. The length of the CDR3 is 14 residues. The chain's CDR3 is CASSLGGRDTEAFF. The CDR3 DNA follows: TGTGCCAGCAGCTTAGGGGGACGGGACACTGAAGCTTTCTTT.

The chain recombines TRBV6-5 with TRBJ2-7, with 12 bases aligning to TRBD1. The CDR3 runs 15 residues. Germline CDR1 MNHEY, CDR2 SVGAGI. V lost 8 bases, J lost 5 bases, and 10 bases stayed unmatched. This chain's CDR3 is CASGSGTGGRHEQYF. The CDR3 DNA is TGTGCCAGCGGTTCCGGGACAGGGGGCCGCCACGAGCAGTACTTC.

This chain joins TRBV27 and TRBJ2-7, with 8 bases that match TRBD2. The CDR3 runs to 14 residues. Trimming took 5 bases from V and 0 from J; bases not matched to a gene: 3. CDR1 and CDR2 (germline): MNHEY, SMNVEV (reference sequence). Written as DNA, the CDR3 is TGTGCCAGCAGTCTAGCGGGTAGCTCCTACGAGCAGTACTTC. Its protein product is CASSLAGSSYEQYF.

This clone was observed a few times. The V call is TRBV5-4, the J call TRBJ1-2; D may be TRBD1 (6 bases). The CDR3 loop spans 14 amino acids. V lost 3 bases and J lost 4, with 13 bases in between. Germline lookup yields CDR1 SGHNT and CDR2 YYREEE (reference sequence). This CDR3 is CASSSELRGYGYTF. CDR3 DNA: TGTGCCAGCAGCTCCGAACTCAGGGGCTATGGCTACACCTTC.

CDR3 nucleotides: TGTGCCAGCAGCTTAGATCTGGGAGACCGGCGCGACTACGAGCAGTACTTC. This translates into CASSLDLGDRRDYEQYF. This chain connects TRBV11-3 to TRBJ2-7; D may be TRBD2 (5 bases). The germline V gene has CDR1 SGHNT and CDR2 YENEEA. The V and J ends lost 0 bases and 3 bases respectively, with 18 bases between them. The CDR3 length is 17 residues.

The V gene is TRBV5-4, the J gene TRBJ2-7, with D tentatively TRBD2 (5 bases). The germline gives CDR1 SGHNT, CDR2 YYREEE (reference sequence). The CDR3 covers 15 residues. V lost 0 bases, J lost 0 bases, and 10 bases lay in between. DNA of the CDR3: TGTGCCAGCAGCTTGGGTGCGGGCATCTCCTACGAGCAGTACTTC. Protein: CASSLGAGISYEQYF.

The chain couples TRBV29-1 to TRBJ2-7, with 14 bases that match TRBD2. CDR1 is SQVTM and CDR2 is ANQGSEA in the germline V gene. V shed 7 bases, J shed 6 bases, and the junction held 5 bases outside the gene matches. CDR3 length equals 13 residues. CDR3 protein: CSARGTSGSEQYF. The CDR3, as DNA: TGCAGCGCCAGAGGGACTAGCGGGAGCGAGCAGTACTTC.

V is TRBV7-2 and J is TRBJ2-2; 8 nucleotides agree with TRBD1. The CDR3 sequence is 14 residues long. The J segment lost 1 base and the V segment lost 9 bases, leaving 4 bases of the junction unmatched. Looked up from germline, CDR1 is SGHTA and CDR2 is FQGNSA. The CDR3 nucleotides read TGTGCCAGGGGCGGGACAGGGAACACCGGGGAGCTGTTTTTT. Its translation is CARGGTGNTGELFF.